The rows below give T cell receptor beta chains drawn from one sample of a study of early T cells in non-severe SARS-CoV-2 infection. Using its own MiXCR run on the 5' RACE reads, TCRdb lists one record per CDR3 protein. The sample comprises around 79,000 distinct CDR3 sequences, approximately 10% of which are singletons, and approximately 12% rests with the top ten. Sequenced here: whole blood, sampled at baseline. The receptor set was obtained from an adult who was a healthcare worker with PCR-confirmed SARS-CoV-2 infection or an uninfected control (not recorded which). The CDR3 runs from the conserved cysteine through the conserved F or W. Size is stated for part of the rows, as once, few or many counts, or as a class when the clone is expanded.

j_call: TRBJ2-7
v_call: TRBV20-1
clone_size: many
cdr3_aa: CSASAGSRGDYEQYF

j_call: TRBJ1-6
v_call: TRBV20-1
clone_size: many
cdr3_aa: CSARERTQSSYNSPLHF

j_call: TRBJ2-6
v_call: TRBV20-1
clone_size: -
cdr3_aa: CSATRAGGANVLTF

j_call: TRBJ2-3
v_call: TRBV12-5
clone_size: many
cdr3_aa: CASGLVPNLLGSTDTQYF

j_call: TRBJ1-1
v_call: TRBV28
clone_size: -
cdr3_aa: CASIPPTGRNTEAFF

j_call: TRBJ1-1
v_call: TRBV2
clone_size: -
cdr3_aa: CASWGTGGEAFF

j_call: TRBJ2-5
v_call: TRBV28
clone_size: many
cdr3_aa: CASSLGSGGARTQYF

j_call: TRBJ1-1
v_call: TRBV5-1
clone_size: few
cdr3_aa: CASRGQENTEAFF

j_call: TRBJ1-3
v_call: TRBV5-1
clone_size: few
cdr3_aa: CASSEETQGDGNTIYF

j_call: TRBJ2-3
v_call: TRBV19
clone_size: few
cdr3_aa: CASSISRGRTDTQYF

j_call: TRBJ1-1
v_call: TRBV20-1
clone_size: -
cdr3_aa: CSAESNLRGRYTEAFF

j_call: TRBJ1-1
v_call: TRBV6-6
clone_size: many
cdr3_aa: CASRGRSRPNTEAFF

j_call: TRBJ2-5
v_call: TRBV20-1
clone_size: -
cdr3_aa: CSARSGLPQETQYF

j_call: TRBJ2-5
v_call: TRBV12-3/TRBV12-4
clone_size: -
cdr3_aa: CASSLTGIGETQYF

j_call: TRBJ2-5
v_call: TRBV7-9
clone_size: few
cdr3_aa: CTSALETQYF

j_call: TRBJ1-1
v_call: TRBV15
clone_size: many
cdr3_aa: CATSRQRNTEAFF

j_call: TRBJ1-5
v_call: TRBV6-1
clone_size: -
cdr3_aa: CASSELRQASNQPQHF

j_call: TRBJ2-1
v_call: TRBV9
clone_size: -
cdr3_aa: CASSSPTGHNEQFF

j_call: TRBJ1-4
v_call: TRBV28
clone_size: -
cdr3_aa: CASSPWQGGEKLFF

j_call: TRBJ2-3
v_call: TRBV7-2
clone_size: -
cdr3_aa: CASSLASDTQYF

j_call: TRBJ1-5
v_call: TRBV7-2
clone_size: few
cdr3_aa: CASSLVQDPNQPQHF

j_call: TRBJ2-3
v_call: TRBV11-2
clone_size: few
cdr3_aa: CASSYGTPTDTQYF

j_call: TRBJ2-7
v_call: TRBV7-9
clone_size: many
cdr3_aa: CASSLQARGRRSYEQYF

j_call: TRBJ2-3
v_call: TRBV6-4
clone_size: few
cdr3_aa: CASSLMGGGGTDTQYF

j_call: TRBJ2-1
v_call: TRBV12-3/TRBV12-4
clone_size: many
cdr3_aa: CASTSGGGVNEQFF

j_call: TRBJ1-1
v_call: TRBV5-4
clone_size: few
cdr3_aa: CASSFSSDTEAFF

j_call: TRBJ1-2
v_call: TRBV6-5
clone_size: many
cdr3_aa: CASTPDGRDYGYTF

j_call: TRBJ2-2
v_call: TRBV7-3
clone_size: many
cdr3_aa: CASSKRAASGTGELFF

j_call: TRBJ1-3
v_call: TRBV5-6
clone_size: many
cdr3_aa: CASSLGQLGNTIYF

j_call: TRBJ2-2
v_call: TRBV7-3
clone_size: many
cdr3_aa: CASSLHPGTGNTGELFF